These T cell receptor beta chains were read from a single sample in a study of cytomegalovirus exposure and HLA in healthy donors. Generated by immunoSEQ multiplex PCR, the TCRdb table keeps only in-frame clones and is missing some. The data show tens of thousands of clones, 85% to 95% seen once. The sequencing input was PBMCs. These TCRs come from a man aged 18 to 30 in good health and CMV-seronegative. CDR3s include the opening cysteine and the closing phenylalanine or tryptophan. Each record gives: J gene, V gene, CDR3 protein.

TRBJ1-2,TRBV13,CASSSDRAYGYTF
TRBJ1-2,TRBV27,CASSLSVDRDIYGYTF
TRBJ2-3,TRBV9,CASSALPLAGGDTQYF
TRBJ1-1,TRBV19,CASIMDRGNTEAFF
TRBJ2-7,TRBV4-2,CASSQDVSSYEQYF
TRBJ1-3,TRBV6-5,CASSYSIFSSGNTIYF
TRBJ2-7,TRBV27,CASSFSGESSYEQYF
TRBJ1-1,TRBV7-9,CASSWGWDSGTEAFF
TRBJ2-1,TRBV7-9,CASSLLGGSYNEQFF
TRBJ2-2,TRBV10-3,CAIKETGGFVAGELFF
TRBJ2-1,TRBV7-8,CASSLPPRTSGKRNEQFF
TRBJ2-5,TRBV7-6,CASSLFSGGMETQYF
TRBJ2-2,TRBV9,CASNLRGSTGELFF
TRBJ2-2,TRBV2,CASSDPRTAKRNTGELFF
TRBJ2-7,TRBV19,CASSPTGGGYEQYF
TRBJ1-5,TRBV7-8,CASSFVTEGEQPQHF